This TCR beta chain was identified during a study of cytomegalovirus exposure and HLA in healthy donors. The study, taken as a whole, reports: In a later analysis, a missense DCLRE1C variant was linked to TCR beta V- and J-gene trimming. Specific recognition of CMV antigens was confirmed in vitro for a few chains (all CMV-associated).

This CDR3 comprises 13 residues. Germline CDR1 is SGHVS and CDR2 is FQNEAQ. The J segment lost 10 bases and the V segment lost 5 bases, leaving 7 bases of the junction unmatched. These donors, healthy bone marrow donors, were studied. The primer mix had 60 Vbeta and 13 Jbeta primers. Original data processing: An analysis performed later counted 70 million to 90 million unique TCR beta chains (roughly 11 million of them shared). The table came from immunoSEQ multiplex PCR; TCRdb's copy has only in-frame clones and leaves some out. V, J and clone size are taken as reported in that table, and D and trimming were inferred from the DNA itself. The repertoire holds some 110,000 clones, with just over 70% as singletons. As to this clone: The antigen is not known.

The sequenced sample consisted of PBMCs. The sequence came from a boy under 18 in good health and CMV-seronegative. This sequence joins TRBV7-8 and TRBJ2-1, with 8 bases aligning to TRBD1. The CDR3 DNA reads TGTGCCAGCAGCCCTGGACAGGGCCTGGAGCAGTTCTTC. Protein sequence: CASSPGQGLEQFF. The complete variable domain, with remaining parts taken from reference TRBV7-8 and TRBJ2-1, reads GAGVSQSPRYKVAKRGQDVALRCDPISGHVSLFWYQQALGQGPEFLTYFQNEAQLDKSGLPSDRFFAERPEGSVSTLKIQRTQQEDSAVYLCASSPGQGLEQFFGPGTRLTVL.